This T cell receptor (beta chain) was sequenced during a study of T cells in localized non-small cell lung cancer. This clone is large within its sample. The antigen remains unidentified. Measured with immunoSEQ multiplex PCR; TCRdb has only the in-frame clones, and not every one. The profile shows a few thousand clones, under 40% of them singletons. This CDR3 is built from 14 residues. The V end lost 0 bases, the J end lost 1 base, and 7 bases lay between the germline ends. Germline V CDR1 and CDR2: SGHRS, YFSETQ. Overall study findings and caveats: It was uninvolved adjacent lung that showed the highest T cell clonality, exceeding tumor. Median detection of top 100 tumor clones in adjacent lung was 57 clones. A single tumor region was sequenced, leaving heterogeneity possible. Elevated blood T cell density was associated with longer overall survival.

This chain joins TRBV5-1 and TRBJ2-5; D is unresolved. The source of this sequence is a female donor older than 55 with stage II lung adenocarcinoma. Sequencing was performed on lung tumor tissue, taken before any cancer treatment. The CDR3 nucleotides read TGCGCCAGCAGCTTGGCCCAACCCCAAGAGACCCAGTACTTC. The encoded protein is CASSLAQPQETQYF. Full variable domain (outside the CDR3, taken from reference TRBV5-1 and TRBJ2-5): KAGVTQTPRYLIKTRGQQVTLSCSPISGHRSVSWYQQTPGQGLQFLFEYFSETQRNKGNFPGRFSGRQFSNSRSEMNVSTLELGDSALYLCASSLAQPQETQYFGPGTRLLVL.